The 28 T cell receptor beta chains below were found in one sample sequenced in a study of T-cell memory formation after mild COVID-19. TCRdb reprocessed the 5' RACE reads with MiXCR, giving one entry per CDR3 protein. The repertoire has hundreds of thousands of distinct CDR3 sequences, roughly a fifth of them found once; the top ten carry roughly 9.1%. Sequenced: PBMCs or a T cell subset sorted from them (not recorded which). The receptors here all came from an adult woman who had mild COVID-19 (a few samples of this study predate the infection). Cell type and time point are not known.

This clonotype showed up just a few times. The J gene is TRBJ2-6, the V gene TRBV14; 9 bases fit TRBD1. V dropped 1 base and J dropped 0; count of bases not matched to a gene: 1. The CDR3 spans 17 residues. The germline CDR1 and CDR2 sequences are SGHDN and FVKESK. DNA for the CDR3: TGTGCCAGCAGCCAAGGGACAGGGGCCTCTGGGGCCAACGTCCTGACTTTC. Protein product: CASSQGTGASGANVLTF.

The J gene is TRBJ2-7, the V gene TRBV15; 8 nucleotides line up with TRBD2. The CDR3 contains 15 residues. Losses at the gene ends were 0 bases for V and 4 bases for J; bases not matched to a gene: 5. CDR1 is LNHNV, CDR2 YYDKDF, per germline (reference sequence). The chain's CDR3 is CATSRDREGGYEQYF. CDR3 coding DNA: TGTGCCACCAGCAGAGATCGGGAGGGGGGGTACGAGCAGTACTTC. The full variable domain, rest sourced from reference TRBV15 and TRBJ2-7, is DAMVIQNPRYQVTQFGKPVTLSCSQTLNHNVMYWYQQKSSQAPKLLFHYYDKDFNNEADTPDNFQSRRPNTSFCFLDIRSPGLGDTAMYLCATSRDREGGYEQYFGPGTRLTVT.

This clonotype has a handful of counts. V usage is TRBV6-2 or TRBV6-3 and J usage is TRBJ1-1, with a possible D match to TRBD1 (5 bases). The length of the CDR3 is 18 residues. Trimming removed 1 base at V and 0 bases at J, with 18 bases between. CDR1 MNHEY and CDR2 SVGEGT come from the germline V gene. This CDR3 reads CASSYWGPGTVMNTEAFF. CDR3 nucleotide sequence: TGTGCCAGCAGTTACTGGGGCCCCGGGACGGTGATGAACACTGAAGCTTTCTTT.

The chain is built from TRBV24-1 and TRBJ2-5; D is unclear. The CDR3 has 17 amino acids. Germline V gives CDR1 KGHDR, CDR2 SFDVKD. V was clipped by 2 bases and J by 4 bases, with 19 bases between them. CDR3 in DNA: TGTGCCACCAGTGATTCTGTAGGGCAGGCTTACGGAGAGACCCAGTACTTC. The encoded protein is CATSDSVGQAYGETQYF.

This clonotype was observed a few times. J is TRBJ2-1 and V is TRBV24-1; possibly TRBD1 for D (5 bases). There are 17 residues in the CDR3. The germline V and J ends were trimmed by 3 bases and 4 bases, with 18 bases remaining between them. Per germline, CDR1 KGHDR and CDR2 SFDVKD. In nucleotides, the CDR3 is TGTGCCACCAGTGATCTACCCAGGGCGACCCCATACAATGAGCAGTTCTTC. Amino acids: CATSDLPRATPYNEQFF.

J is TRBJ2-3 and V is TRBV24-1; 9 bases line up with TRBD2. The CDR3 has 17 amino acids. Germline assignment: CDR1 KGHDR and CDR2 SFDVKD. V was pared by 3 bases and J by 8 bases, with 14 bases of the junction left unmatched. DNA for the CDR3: TGTGCCACCAGTGATCAAGAGACTAGCGGCGTCTTGGGTACGCAGTATTTT. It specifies CATSDQETSGVLGTQYF.

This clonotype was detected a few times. The CDR3 reads CASSKQDSHSNQPQHF. CDR3 DNA: TGTGCCAGCAGCAAACAAGACAGTCATAGCAATCAGCCCCAGCATTTT. The chain carries TRBV21-1 and TRBJ1-5; TRBD1 is the table's D call, not checked against the DNA. TRBV21-1 is noted as a pseudogene. This CDR3 spans 16 amino acids.

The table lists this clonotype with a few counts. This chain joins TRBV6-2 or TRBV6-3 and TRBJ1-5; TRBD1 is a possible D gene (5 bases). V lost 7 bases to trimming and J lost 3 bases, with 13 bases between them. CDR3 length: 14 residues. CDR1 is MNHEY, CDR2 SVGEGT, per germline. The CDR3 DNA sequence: TGTGCCAGCAATGGGGCCAATTCCAATCAGCCCCAGCATTTT. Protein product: CASNGANSNQPQHF.

DNA for the CDR3: TGCGCCAGCAGCGGGGGAGGGCTCTCCTACGAGCAGTACTTC. Protein: CASSGGGLSYEQYF. The chain joins TRBV5-1 to TRBJ2-7, with TRBD2 matching over 7 bases. The CDR3 covers 14 residues. The ends lost 4 bases at V and 0 bases at J; junction bases unmatched: 4. CDR1 is SGHRS and CDR2 is YFSETQ in the germline V gene.

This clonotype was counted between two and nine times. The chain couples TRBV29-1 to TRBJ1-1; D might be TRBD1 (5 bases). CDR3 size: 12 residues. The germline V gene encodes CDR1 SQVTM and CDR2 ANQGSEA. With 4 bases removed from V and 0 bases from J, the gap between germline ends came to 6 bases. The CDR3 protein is CSVGQMNTEAFF. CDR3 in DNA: TGCAGCGTTGGACAGATGAACACTGAAGCTTTCTTT.

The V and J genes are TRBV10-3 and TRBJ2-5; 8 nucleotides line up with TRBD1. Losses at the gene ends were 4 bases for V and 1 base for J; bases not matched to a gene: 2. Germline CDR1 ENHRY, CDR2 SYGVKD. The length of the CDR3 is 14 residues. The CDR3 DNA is TGTGCCATCAGTGCGGGACAGGCCCAAGAGACCCAGTACTTC. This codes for CAISAGQAQETQYF.

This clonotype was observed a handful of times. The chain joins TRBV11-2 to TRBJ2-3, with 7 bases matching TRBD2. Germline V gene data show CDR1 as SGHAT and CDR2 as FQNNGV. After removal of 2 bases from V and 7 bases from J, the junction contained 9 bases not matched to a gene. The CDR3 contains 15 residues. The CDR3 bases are TGTGCCAGCAGCTTATTAGGCGGGGGTTGGTATACGCAGTATTTT. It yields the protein CASSLLGGGWYTQYF.

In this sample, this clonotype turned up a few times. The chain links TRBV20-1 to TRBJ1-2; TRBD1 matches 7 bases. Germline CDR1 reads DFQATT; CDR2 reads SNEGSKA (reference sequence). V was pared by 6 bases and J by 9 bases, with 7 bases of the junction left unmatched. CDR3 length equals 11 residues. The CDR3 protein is CSANRGTSYTF. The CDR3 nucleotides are TGCAGTGCCAACAGGGGTACTAGCTACACCTTC.

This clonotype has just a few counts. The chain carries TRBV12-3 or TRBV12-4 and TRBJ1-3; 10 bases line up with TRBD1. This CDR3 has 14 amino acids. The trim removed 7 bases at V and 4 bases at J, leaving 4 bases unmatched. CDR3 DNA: TGTGCCAGCACCAGGACAGGGGGAGGAAACACCATATATTTT. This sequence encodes CASTRTGGGNTIYF.

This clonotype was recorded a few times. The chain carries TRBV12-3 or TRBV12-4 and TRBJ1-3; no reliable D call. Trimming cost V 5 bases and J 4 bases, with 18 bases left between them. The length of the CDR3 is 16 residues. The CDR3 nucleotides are TGTGCCAGCAGTCTCGGAACTTCCGACGGGGGAAACACCATATATTTT. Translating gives CASSLGTSDGGNTIYF.

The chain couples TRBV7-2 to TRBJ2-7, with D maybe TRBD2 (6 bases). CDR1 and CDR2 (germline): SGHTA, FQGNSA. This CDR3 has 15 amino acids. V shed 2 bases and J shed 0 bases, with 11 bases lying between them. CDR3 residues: CASSLFGGPSYEQYF. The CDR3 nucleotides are TGTGCCAGCAGCTTATTCGGGGGACCCTCCTACGAGCAGTACTTC.

This CDR3 is CASSPGDSPDTQYF. CDR3 bases: TGTGCCAGCAGTCCGGGAGATTCCCCAGATACGCAGTATTTT. The V call is TRBV12-3 or TRBV12-4, the J call TRBJ2-3; weak D call: TRBD2 (6 bases). V was pared by 5 bases and J by 4 bases, with 13 bases between. The CDR3 covers 14 residues.

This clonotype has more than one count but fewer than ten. CDR3: CASSSTPGSGYTF. The CDR3, as DNA: TGCGCCAGCAGCTCAACCCCGGGGTCGGGCTACACCTTC. The chain employs TRBV5-1 and TRBJ1-2; D remains unclear. Germline CDR1 SGHRS, CDR2 YFSETQ. The V gene lost 3 bases and the J gene lost 8 bases, with 14 bases spanning the gap. CDR3 size: 13 residues.

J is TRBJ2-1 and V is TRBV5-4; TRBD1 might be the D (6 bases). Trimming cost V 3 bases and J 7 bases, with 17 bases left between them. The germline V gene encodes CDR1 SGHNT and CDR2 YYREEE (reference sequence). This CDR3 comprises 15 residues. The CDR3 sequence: CASSSVTGPSNEQFF. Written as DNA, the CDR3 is TGTGCCAGCAGCTCGGTCACAGGGCCAAGTAATGAGCAGTTCTTC.

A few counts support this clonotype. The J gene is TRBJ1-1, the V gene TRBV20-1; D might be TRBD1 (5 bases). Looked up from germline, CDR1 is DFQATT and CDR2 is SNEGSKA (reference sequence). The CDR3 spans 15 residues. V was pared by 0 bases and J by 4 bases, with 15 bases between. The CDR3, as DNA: TGCAGTGCTAGAGATCCCGGGAGGGGAGGCACTGAAGCTTTCTTT. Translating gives CSARDPGRGGTEAFF.

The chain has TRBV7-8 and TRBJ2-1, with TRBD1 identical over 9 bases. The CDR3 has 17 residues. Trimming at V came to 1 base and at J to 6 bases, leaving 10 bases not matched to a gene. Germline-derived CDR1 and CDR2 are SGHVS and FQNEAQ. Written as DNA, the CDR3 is TGTGCCAGCAGCTTAGTCGGGGGGACAGGGAGAAGCAATGAGCAGTTCTTC. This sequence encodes CASSLVGGTGRSNEQFF.

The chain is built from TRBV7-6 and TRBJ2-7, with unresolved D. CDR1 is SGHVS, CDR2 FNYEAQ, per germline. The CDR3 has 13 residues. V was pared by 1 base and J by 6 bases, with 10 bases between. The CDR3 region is CASSLGKGSEQYF. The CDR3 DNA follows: TGTGCCAGCAGCTTAGGGAAGGGTAGCGAGCAGTACTTC.

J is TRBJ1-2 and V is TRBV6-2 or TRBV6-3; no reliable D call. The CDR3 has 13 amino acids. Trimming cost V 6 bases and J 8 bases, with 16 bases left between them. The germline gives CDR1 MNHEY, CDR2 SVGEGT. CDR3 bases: TGTGCCAGCAGACCCCAGAGCATTGGGGGCTACACCTTC. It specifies CASRPQSIGGYTF.

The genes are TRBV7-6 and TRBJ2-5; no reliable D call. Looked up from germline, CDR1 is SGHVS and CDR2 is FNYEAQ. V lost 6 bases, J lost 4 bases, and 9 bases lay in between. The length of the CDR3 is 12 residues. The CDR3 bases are TGTGCCAGCAGTCTGAAACGAGAGACCCAGTACTTC. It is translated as CASSLKRETQYF.

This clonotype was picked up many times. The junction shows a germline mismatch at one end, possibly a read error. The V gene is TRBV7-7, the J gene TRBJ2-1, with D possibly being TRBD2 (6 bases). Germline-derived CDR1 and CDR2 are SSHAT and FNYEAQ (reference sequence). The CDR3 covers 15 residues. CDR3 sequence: CASSPRQGGYNEQFF. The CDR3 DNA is TGTGCTAGCAGCCCAAGGCAGGGAGGATACAATGAGCAGTTCTTC.

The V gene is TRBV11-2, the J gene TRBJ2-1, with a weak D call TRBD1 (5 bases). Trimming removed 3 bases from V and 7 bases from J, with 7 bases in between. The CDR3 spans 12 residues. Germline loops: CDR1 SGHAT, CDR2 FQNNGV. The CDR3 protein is CASSFYRNEQFF. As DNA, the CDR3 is TGTGCCAGCAGCTTCTACAGGAATGAGCAGTTCTTC.

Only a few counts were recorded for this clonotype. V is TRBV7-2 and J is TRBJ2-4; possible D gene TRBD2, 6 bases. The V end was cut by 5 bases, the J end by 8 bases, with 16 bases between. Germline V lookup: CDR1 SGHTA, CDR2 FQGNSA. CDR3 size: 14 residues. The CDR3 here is CASSRRAGTDIQYF. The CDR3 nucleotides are TGTGCCAGCAGCCGGAGGGCAGGAACGGACATTCAGTACTTC.

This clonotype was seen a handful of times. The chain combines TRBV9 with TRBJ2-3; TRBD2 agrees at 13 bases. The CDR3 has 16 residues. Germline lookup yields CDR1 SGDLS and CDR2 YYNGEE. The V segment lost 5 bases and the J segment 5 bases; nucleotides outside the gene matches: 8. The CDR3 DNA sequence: TGTGCCAGCAGTGGGACTAGCGGGAAAACGATAGATACGCAGTATTTT. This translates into CASSGTSGKTIDTQYF.